These T cell receptor beta chains were read from a single sample in a study of blood T cell repertoires in COVID-19. Clones were sequenced by immunoSEQ multiplex PCR, and TCRdb holds only the in-frame ones, with some missing. This table holds 120,000 or so clones, around 76% found once. The material sequenced was peripheral blood. The receptors come from a man aged 55 to 70 with acute or convalescent COVID-19. CDR3s include the opening cysteine and the closing phenylalanine or tryptophan. The D gene is left open where the match is weak. Where a row states a size, it is once, few, many or the class of an expanded clone; other rows omit it.

V	J	size	D	CDR3	DNA
TRBV5-1	TRBJ1-2	.	.	CASSLDHRTFGGYTF	TGCGCCAGCAGCTTGGACCACAGAACTTTCGGTGGCTACACCTTC
TRBV5-1	TRBJ2-1	.	TRBD2	CASSSVGLAGDNEQFF	TGCGCCAGCAGCTCGGTGGGACTAGCGGGGGACAATGAGCAGTTCTTC
TRBV4-2	TRBJ2-7	few	TRBD1	CASSEASGGKYVQYF	TGTGCCAGCAGCGAGGCATCAGGGGGTAAATACGTGCAGTACTTC
TRBV7-2	TRBJ1-2	few	.	CASSYSGGEDYGYTF	TGTGCCAGCAGCTATAGCGGGGGGGAGGACTATGGCTACACCTTC
TRBV6-1	TRBJ1-4	.	.	CASSEVERRSVFF	TGTGCCAGCAGTGAAGTGGAAAGGAGGTCGGTGTTTTTT
TRBV29-1	TRBJ1-2	.	TRBD1	CSDMRTGYGYTF	TGCAGCGACATGAGGACAGGCTATGGCTACACCTTC
TRBV29-1	TRBJ1-1	.	TRBD1	CSVDRTGVTEAFF	TGCAGCGTTGACCGAACAGGGGTCACTGAAGCTTTCTTT
TRBV18	TRBJ2-3	.	TRBD2	CASSQRTSGVVTDTQYF	TGTGCCAGCTCCCAAAGGACTAGCGGGGTCGTGACAGATACGCAGTATTTT
TRBV6-5	TRBJ2-1	.	TRBD1	CASSYDLTGGYEQFF	TGTGCCAGCAGTTACGATTTGACAGGGGGCTATGAGCAGTTCTTC
TRBV6-4	TRBJ1-5	.	.	CASSDSSRDDNQPQHF	TGTGCCAGCAGTGACTCGAGCAGGGATGACAATCAGCCCCAGCATTTT
TRBV2	TRBJ1-6	.	.	CASRPQGNQNSPLHF	TGTGCCAGCAGGCCCCAGGGAAATCAGAATTCACCCCTCCACTTT
TRBV2	TRBJ1-3	.	.	CASRAFTVSGNTIYF	TGTGCCAGCAGGGCCTTCACAGTCTCTGGAAACACCATATATTTT
TRBV7-9	TRBJ2-1	.	TRBD1	CASSLGQGSDEQFF	TGTGCCAGCAGCTTGGGACAGGGTAGTGATGAGCAGTTCTTC
TRBV29-1	TRBJ2-7	.	.	CSVENGITYEQYF	TGCAGCGTTGAAAACGGTATTACCTACGAGCAGTACTTC
TRBV19	TRBJ2-3	.	TRBD2	CASSPRLAGVALTDTQYF	TGTGCCAGTAGCCCGAGACTAGCGGGAGTGGCCCTCACAGATACGCAGTATTTT
TRBV6-1	TRBJ2-1	.	TRBD2	CASNREGARNEQFF	TGTGCCAGCAATCGGGAGGGAGCTCGGAATGAGCAGTTCTTC
TRBV15	TRBJ1-6	.	TRBD1	CATSRVGTGASPLHF	TGTGCCACCAGCAGAGTCGGGACAGGGGCTTCACCCCTCCACTTT
TRBV13	TRBJ2-5	few	.	CASSLGQWETQYF	TGTGCCAGCAGCCTAGGACAGTGGGAGACCCAGTACTTC
TRBV30	TRBJ2-4	.	.	CAWSGSAVAKNIQYF	TGTGCCTGGAGTGGATCGGCGGTAGCCAAAAACATTCAGTACTTC
TRBV7-2	TRBJ1-2	.	TRBD1	CASSLQGAQLDYGYTF	TGTGCCAGCAGCTTACAGGGGGCGCAGCTAGACTATGGCTACACCTTC
TRBV15	TRBJ1-4	once	.	CATSGGQNEKLFF	TGTGCCACCAGCGGTGGACAGAACGAAAAACTGTTTTTT
TRBV7-9	TRBJ1-5	.	.	CASSLGALDQPQHF	TGTGCCAGCAGCTTAGGGGCCTTGGATCAGCCCCAGCATTTT
TRBV4-1	TRBJ2-7	.	.	CASARGTLYEQYF	TGCGCCAGCGCGAGGGGGACACTGTACGAGCAGTACTTC
TRBV14	TRBJ1-2	.	.	CASSQQRGDSYGYTF	TGTGCCAGCAGCCAACAACGGGGGGACTCCTATGGCTACACCTTC
TRBV6-5	TRBJ2-2	.	TRBD1	CATNRDRLTGELFF	TGTGCCACCAACCGGGACAGACTAACCGGGGAGCTGTTTTTT
TRBV7-3	TRBJ2-2	.	.	CASSFSRTGELFF	TGTGCCAGCAGCTTTTCACGGACCGGGGAGCTGTTTTTT
TRBV6-5	TRBJ1-2	.	TRBD1	CASSPDRAGYGYTF	TGTGCCAGCAGTCCGGACAGGGCGGGCTATGGCTACACCTTC
TRBV5-6	TRBJ2-2	.	.	CASSLIVGTGELFF	TGTGCCAGCAGCTTAATAGTCGGCACCGGGGAGCTGTTTTTT
TRBV5-1	TRBJ2-1	.	.	CASSLVRAVKGGEQFF	TGCGCCAGCAGCTTGGTGCGAGCGGTCAAAGGCGGTGAGCAGTTCTTC
TRBV7-8	TRBJ1-1	.	.	CASSSRTEAFF	TGTGCCAGCAGCTCGCGGACTGAAGCTTTCTTT
TRBV3-1/TRBV3-2	TRBJ2-7	once	TRBD2	CASSQDLVSGYYEQYF	TGTGCCAGCAGCCAAGATCTGGTTAGCGGGTACTACGAGCAGTACTTC
TRBV30	TRBJ1-6	.	TRBD1	CAWSAGQGGSPLHF	TGTGCCTGGAGTGCGGGACAGGGAGGCTCACCCCTCCACTTT
TRBV27	TRBJ1-2	.	TRBD1	CASSLIDGTGPNGYTF	TGTGCCAGCAGTTTAATCGATGGGACAGGGCCTAATGGCTACACCTTC
TRBV13	TRBJ1-2	.	TRBD1	CASSLSGGSAYGYTF	TGTGCCAGCAGCTTATCAGGGGGTTCGGCTTATGGCTACACCTTC
TRBV19	TRBJ2-3	few	.	CASSIPGLTTDTQYF	TGTGCCAGTAGTATTCCCGGACTTACCACAGATACGCAGTATTTT
TRBV7-9	TRBJ1-1	.	.	CASRGYLNTEAFF	TGTGCCAGTCGCGGGTACTTGAACACTGAAGCTTTCTTT
TRBV12-3/TRBV12-4	TRBJ1-4	.	.	CASSLGRGKLFF	TGTGCCAGCAGTTTAGGTCGGGGAAAACTGTTTTTT
TRBV4-1	TRBJ1-4	once	.	CASSQGLGEKLFF	TGCGCCAGCAGTCAAGGGCTAGGCGAAAAACTGTTTTTT
TRBV10-3	TRBJ1-6	.	.	CAISESGLENSPLHF	TGTGCCATCAGTGAGTCAGGTCTGGAGAATTCACCCCTCCACTTT